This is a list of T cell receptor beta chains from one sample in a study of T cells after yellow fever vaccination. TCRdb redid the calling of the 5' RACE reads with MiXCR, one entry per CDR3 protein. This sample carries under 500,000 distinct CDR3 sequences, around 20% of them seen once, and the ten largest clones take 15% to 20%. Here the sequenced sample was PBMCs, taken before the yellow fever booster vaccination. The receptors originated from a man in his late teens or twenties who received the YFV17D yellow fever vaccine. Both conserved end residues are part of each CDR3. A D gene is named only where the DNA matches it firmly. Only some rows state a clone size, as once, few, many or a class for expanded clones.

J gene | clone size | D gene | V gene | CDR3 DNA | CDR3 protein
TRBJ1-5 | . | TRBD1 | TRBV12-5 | TGTGCTAGTGCCCAGGGGGCTAGTCAGCCCCAGCATTTT | CASAQGASQPQHF
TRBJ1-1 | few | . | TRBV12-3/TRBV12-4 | TGTGCCAGCAGTTTGAGTGGGGGAGGGAACACTGAAGCTTTCTTT | CASSLSGGGNTEAFF
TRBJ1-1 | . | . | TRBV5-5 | TGTGCCAGCAGCTCCCTCTCAAGGGTGCGGACTGAAGCTTTCTTT | CASSSLSRVRTEAFF
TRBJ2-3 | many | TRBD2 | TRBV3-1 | TGTGCCAGCCAACCGGGGGGGCGTGATACGCAGTATTTT | CASQPGGRDTQYF
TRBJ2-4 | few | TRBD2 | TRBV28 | TGTGCCAGCAGTTTTTCTCACCGGGGGGTAGGGGCGGAAAAAGGGGACATTCAGTACTTC | CASSFSHRGVGAEKGDIQYF
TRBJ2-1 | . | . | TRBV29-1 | TGCAGCGGTGAAGCGAGCTCCTACAATGAGCAGTTCTTC | CSGEASSYNEQFF
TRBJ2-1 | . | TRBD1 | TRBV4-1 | TGCGCCAGCAGCCTCGCCGGGACAGGGAACAATGAGCAGTTCTTC | CASSLAGTGNNEQFF
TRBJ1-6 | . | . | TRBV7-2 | TGTGCCAGCAGCTTAGTTGGGGGGTCCACCTATAATTCACCCCTCCACTTT | CASSLVGGSTYNSPLHF
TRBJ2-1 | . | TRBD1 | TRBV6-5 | TGTGCCAGCAGTGCTTGGGGACAGGGTTGGAATGAGCAGTTCTTC | CASSAWGQGWNEQFF
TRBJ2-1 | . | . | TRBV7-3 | TGTGCCAGCAGCTTAGCTAGCAACAATGAGCAGTTCTTC | CASSLASNNEQFF
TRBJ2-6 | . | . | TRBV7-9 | TGTGCCTCGGTAGGCCAGGACGTCCTGACTTTC | CASVGQDVLTF
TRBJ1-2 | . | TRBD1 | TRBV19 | TGTGCCAGTAAAACGACAGGGCCTTATGGCTACACCTTC | CASKTTGPYGYTF
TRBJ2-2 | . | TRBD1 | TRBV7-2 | TGTGCCAGCAGCACCCAGGGACAGGGCCATGGGGGGCTGTTTTTT | CASSTQGQGHGGLFF
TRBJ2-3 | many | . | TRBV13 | TGTGCCAGCAGCTCCCAAGGACAGCTGGGCACAGATACGCAGTATTTT | CASSSQGQLGTDTQYF
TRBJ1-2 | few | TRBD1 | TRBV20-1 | TGCAGTGCTAGTTTGGTTCACGAGGGGGCCTCTGGCTACACCTTC | CSASLVHEGASGYTF
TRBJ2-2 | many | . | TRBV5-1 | TGCGCCAGCAGCTTAGGACAGAACACCGGGGAGCTGTTTTTT | CASSLGQNTGELFF
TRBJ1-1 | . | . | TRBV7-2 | TGTGCCAGCAGCCAGCGGTGGGGGGACACTGAAGCTTTCTTT | CASSQRWGDTEAFF
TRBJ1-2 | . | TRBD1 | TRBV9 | TGTGCCAGCAGCTCCCGACAGGGGTTTGGCTACACCTTC | CASSSRQGFGYTF
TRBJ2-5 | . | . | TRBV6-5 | TGTGCCAGCAGTCACAACTCAGGTTCTCGAGAGACCCAGTACTTC | CASSHNSGSRETQYF
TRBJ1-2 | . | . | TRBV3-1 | TGTGCCAGCAGCCAACTGAGACAGTATGGCTACACCTTC | CASSQLRQYGYTF
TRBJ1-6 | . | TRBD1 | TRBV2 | TGTGCCAGCAGTAAGACAGGGAATTCACCCCTCCACTTT | CASSKTGNSPLHF
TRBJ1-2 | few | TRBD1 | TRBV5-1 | TGCGCCAGCAGTTACAACCCAGGGGGGGAAGACTATGGCTACACCTTC | CASSYNPGGEDYGYTF
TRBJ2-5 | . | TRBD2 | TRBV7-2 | TGTGCCAGCAGCATCGGGACTAGCGGGGGGGCCGGGAATGGGGAGACCCAGTACTTC | CASSIGTSGGAGNGETQYF
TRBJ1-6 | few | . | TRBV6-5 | TGTGCCAGCAGTGAACAGGGACCAGGGTCACCCCTCCACTTT | CASSEQGPGSPLHF